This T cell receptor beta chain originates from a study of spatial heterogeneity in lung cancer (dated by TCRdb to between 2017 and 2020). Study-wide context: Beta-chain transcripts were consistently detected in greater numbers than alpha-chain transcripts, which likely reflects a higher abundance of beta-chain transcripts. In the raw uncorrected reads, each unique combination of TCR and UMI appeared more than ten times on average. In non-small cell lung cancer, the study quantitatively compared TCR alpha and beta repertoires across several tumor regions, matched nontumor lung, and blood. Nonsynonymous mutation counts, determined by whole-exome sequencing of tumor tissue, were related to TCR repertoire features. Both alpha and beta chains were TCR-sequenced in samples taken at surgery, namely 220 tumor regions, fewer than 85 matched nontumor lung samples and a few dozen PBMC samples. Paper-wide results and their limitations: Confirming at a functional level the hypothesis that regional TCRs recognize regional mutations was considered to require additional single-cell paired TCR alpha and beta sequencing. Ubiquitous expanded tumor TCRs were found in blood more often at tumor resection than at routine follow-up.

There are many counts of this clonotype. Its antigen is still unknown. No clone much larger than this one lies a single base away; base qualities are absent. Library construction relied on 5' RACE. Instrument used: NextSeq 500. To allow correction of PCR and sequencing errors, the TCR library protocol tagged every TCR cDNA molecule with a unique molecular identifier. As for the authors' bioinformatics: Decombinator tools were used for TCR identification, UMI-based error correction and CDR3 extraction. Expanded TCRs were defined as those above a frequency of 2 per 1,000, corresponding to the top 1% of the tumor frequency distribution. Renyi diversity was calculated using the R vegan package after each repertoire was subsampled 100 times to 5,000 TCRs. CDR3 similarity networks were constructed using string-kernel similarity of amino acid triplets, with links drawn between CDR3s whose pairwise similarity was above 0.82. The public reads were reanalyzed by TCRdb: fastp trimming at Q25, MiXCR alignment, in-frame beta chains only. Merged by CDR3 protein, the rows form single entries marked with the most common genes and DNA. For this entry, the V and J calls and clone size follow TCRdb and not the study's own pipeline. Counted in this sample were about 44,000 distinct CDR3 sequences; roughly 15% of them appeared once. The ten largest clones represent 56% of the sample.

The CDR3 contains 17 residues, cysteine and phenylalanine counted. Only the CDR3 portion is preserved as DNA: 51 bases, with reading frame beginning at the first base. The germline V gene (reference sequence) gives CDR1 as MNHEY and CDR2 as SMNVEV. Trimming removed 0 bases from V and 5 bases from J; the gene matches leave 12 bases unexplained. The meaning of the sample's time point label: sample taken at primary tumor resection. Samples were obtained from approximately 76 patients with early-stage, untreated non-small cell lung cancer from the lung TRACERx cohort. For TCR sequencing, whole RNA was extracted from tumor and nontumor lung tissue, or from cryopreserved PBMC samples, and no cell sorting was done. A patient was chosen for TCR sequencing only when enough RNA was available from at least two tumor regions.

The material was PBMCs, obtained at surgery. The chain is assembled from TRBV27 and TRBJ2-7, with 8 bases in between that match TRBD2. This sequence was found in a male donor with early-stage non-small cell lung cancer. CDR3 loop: CASSLSGKAGGSNEQYF. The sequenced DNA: TGTGCCAGCAGTTTATCGGGAAAGGCGGGGGGTTCCAACGAGCAGTACTTC.